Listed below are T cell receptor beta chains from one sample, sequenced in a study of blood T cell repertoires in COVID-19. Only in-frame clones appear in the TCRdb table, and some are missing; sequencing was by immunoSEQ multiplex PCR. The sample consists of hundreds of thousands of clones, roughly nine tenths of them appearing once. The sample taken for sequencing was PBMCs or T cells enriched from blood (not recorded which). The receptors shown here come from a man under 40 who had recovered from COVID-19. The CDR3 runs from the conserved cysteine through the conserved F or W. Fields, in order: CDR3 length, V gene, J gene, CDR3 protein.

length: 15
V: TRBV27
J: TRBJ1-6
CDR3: CATLERQNYNSPLHF

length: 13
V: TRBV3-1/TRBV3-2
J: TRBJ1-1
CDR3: CASSPGTAAEAFF

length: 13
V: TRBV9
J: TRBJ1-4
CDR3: CASGGGDREKLFF

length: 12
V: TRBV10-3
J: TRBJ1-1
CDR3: CAISEDGGEAFF

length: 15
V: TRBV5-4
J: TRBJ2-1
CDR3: CASSLIAGANNEQFF

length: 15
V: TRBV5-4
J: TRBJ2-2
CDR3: CASSLAPVGAGELFF

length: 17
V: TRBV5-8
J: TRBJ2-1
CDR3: CASSLGSEQGTYNEQFF

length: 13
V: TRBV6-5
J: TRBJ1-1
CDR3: CASSNYRGSGAFF

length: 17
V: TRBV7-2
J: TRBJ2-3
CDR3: CASSPLRASGSRDTQYF

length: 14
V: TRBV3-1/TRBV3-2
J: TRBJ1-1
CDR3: CASRPRGRDTEAFF

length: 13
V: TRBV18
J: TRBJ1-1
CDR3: CASSGMGRTEAFF

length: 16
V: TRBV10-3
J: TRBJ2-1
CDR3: CAISESRQGAYNEQFF

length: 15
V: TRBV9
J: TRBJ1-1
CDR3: CASSAAGTGNTEAFF

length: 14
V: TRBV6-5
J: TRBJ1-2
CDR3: CASSYGGLNYGYTF

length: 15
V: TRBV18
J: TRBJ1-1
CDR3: CASSETDRNTAEAFF

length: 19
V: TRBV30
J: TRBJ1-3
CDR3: CAWILGDYGPYFSGNTIYF

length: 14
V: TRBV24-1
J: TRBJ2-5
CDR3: CATSDLGHQETQYF

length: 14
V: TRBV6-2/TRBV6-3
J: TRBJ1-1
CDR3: CASSYRGPVTEAFF

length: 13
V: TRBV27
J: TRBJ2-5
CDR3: CATSTGFQETQYF

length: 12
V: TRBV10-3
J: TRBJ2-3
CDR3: CAISRETDTQYF

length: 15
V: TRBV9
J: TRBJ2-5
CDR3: CASSPQRGPTMTQYF

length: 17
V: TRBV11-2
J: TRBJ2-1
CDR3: CASSLGSGRAAGNEQFF

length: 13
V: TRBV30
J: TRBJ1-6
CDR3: CAWEAGQGSPLHF

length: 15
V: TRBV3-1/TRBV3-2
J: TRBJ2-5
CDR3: CASSQVTQGWETQYF

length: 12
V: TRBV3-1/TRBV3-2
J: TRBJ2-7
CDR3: CASSILASEQYF

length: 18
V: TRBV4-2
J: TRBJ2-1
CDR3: CASSQDGNSGRSYNEQFF

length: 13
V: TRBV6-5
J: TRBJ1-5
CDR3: CASSLQGSQPQHF

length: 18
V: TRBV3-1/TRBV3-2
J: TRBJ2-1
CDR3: CASSRRGAGGSSYNEQFF

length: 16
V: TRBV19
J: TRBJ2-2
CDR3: CASNLIQGANTGELFF

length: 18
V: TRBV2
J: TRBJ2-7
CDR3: CASNGAGLAGEMIYEQYF

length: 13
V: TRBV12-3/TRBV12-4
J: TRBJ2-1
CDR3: CASSFGPYNEQFF

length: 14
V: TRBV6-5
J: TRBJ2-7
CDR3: CASSYSGGSYEQYF